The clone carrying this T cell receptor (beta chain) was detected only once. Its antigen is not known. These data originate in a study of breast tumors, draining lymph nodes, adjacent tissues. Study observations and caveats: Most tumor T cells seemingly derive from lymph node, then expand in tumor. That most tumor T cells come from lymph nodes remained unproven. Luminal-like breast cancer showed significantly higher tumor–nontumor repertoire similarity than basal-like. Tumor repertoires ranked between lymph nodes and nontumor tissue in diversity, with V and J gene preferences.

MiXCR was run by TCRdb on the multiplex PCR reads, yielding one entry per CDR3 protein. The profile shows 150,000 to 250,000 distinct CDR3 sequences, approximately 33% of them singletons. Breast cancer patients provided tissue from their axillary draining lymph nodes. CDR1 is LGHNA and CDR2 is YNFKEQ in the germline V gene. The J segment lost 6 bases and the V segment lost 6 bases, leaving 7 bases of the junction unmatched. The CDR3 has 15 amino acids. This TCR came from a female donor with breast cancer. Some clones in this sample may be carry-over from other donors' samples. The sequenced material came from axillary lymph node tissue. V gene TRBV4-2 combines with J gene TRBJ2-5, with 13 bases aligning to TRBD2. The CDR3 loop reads CASRPLAGGQKTQYF. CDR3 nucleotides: TGTGCCAGCAGACCACTAGCGGGGGGGCAGAAGACCCAGTACTTC.